Each of the 13 T cell receptor beta chains below was sequenced from the same sample in a study of tumor-infiltrating lymphocytes in oesophageal squamous cell carcinoma. TCRdb independently ran MiXCR on the PCR reads; one entry per CDR3 protein. The profile shows 15,000 to 20,000 distinct CDR3 sequences, around two fifths of them singletons. The source material was normal esophageal tissue next to the tumor. These TCRs come from a female donor with esophageal squamous cell carcinoma.

The chain joins TRBV6-1 to TRBJ2-3; TRBD2 is a possible D gene (6 bases). The J call may be wrong; the DNA end is better matched by TRBJ2-5. The V gene's germline CDR1 is MNHNS and CDR2 SASEGT. The CDR3 contains 14 residues. CDR3 coding DNA: TGTGCCAGCAGCCCGACTAGGGGCCAAGAGACCCAGTACTTC. It codes for CASSPTRGQETQYF.

This clonotype was found a few times. The V gene is TRBV6-8, the J gene TRBJ2-1; 9 positions agree with TRBD2. Germline CDR1 is MNHGY and CDR2 is SAAAGT. CDR3 size: 15 residues. Losses at the gene ends were 5 bases for V and 2 bases for J; bases not matched to a gene: 4. In nucleotides, the CDR3 is TGTGCCAGCAGTGCCGCTAGCGGGGCCTACAATGAGCAGTTCTTC. This gives the protein CASSAASGAYNEQFF.

The DNA for the CDR3 is TGTGCCAGCAGTGAAGTTGGAGACAATCAGCCCCAGCATTTT. This translates into CASSEVGDNQPQHF. This sequence joins TRBV6-1 and TRBJ1-5; D not certain. The CDR3 length is 14 residues. The germline gives CDR1 MNHNS, CDR2 SASEGT. The V end was cut by 1 base, the J end by 3 bases, with 7 bases between.

This chain joins TRBV10-3 and TRBJ2-3; D perhaps matches TRBD2 (5 bases). Germline V gene data show CDR1 as ENHRY and CDR2 as SYGVKD. Trimming stripped 3 bases from V and 14 bases from J, with 15 bases between. The CDR3 loop spans 12 amino acids. CDR3 loop: CAISDTSGELYF. In DNA, the CDR3 is TGTGCCATCAGTGACACCTCCGGGGAGCTGTATTTT.

This clonotype was observed at least ten times. The rearrangement joins TRBV7-6 to TRBJ2-5, with D perhaps matching TRBD2 (7 bases). Germline V gives CDR1 SGHVS, CDR2 FNYEAQ. The CDR3 consists of 15 residues. V gave up 4 bases and J gave up 6 bases, with 18 bases separating them. The CDR3 reads CASSSPRGGGKTQYF. The DNA of the CDR3 is TGTGCCAGCAGCTCACCGAGGGGGGGGGGGAAGACCCAGTACTTC.

V gene TRBV7-2 combines with J gene TRBJ1-4; TRBD1 is a possible D gene (6 bases). V gave up 1 base and J gave up 3 bases, with 9 bases separating them. Germline CDR1 and CDR2: SGHTA and FQGNSA. The CDR3 is made up of 15 amino acids. The CDR3 DNA reads as TGTGCCAGCAGCTTAGGGGGGGCCTCTAATGAAAAACTGTTTTTT. The encoded protein is CASSLGGASNEKLFF.

The chain is built from TRBV7-6 and TRBJ2-5; TRBD2 matches at 7 bases. The J call is in doubt because the DNA end fits TRBJ2-1 better. Germline values: CDR1 SGHVS, CDR2 FNYEAQ. The CDR3 spans 15 residues. CDR3 DNA sequence: TGTGCCAGCAGCTCGTCTAGACTGGGGGGGAATGAGCAGTTCTTC. It yields the protein CASSSSRLGGNEQFF.

The chain combines TRBV6-6 with TRBJ1-1; the match to TRBD1 covers 7 bases. With 4 bases clipped from V and 3 bases from J, the junction kept 2 bases outside the gene matches. Germline V gives CDR1 MNHNY, CDR2 SVGAGI (reference sequence). This CDR3 has 13 residues. The CDR3 region has the DNA TGTGCCAGCAGTTCTCAGGGGGACACTGAAGCTTTCTTT. Its translation: CASSSQGDTEAFF.

V usage is TRBV7-2 and J usage is TRBJ2-5; TRBD1 is a possible D gene (6 bases). Germline V lookup: CDR1 SGHTA, CDR2 FQGNSA. The CDR3 consists of 14 residues. V was cut by 1 base and J by 1 base, with 7 bases left in between. CDR3 in amino acids: CASSLGTVQETQYF. CDR3 DNA sequence: TGTGCCAGCAGCTTAGGGACAGTCCAAGAGACCCAGTACTTC. The whole variable domain, remainder taken from reference TRBV7-2 and TRBJ2-5, is GAGVSQSPSNKVTEKGKDVELRCDPISGHTALYWYRQSLGQGLEFLIYFQGNSAPDKSGLPSDRFSAERTGGSVSTLTIQRTQQEDSAVYLCASSLGTVQETQYFGPGTRLLVL.

The gene calls are TRBV7-6 and TRBJ2-1; D tentatively fits TRBD1 or TRBD2 (6 bases each). The DNA end is more similar to TRBJ2-2, so the J call may be wrong. Germline V gene data show CDR1 as SGHVS and CDR2 as FNYEAQ. CDR3 size: 15 residues. CDR3 protein: CASKRGVVETGELFF. CDR3 bases: TGTGCCAGCAAGAGGGGGGTGGTGGAAACCGGGGAGCTGTTTTTT.

The chain has TRBV7-6 and TRBJ2-1; 7 bases agree with TRBD2. Germline CDR1 is SGHVS and CDR2 is FNYEAQ. This CDR3 has 14 residues. J lost 6 bases, V lost 4 bases, and 6 bases had no gene match. CDR3 nucleotides: TGTGCCAGCAGCTCGCGACTAGCCGGCAATGAGCAGTTCTTC. This gives the protein CASSSRLAGNEQFF.

The chain links TRBV7-2 to TRBJ2-5; D is ambiguous. Germline CDR1 SGHTA, CDR2 FQGNSA. Trimming shortened V by 3 bases and J by 5 bases, and 10 bases separated the two germline ends. The CDR3 runs to 13 residues. The chain's CDR3 is CASSLVGGETQYF. The CDR3 nucleotides are TGTGCCAGCAGCTTGGTGGGTGGCGAGACCCAGTACTTC.

This chain joins TRBV7-6 and TRBJ2-4; 8 positions agree with TRBD2. The J call may be mistaken, given a closer DNA end match to TRBJ2-1. This CDR3 has 16 residues. CDR1 and CDR2 from the germline V gene are SGHVS and FNYEAQ. The DNA of the CDR3 is TGTGCCAGCAGCTTAGAGGCGGGGACTAGAGTGGATGAGCAGTTCTTC. Protein sequence: CASSLEAGTRVDEQFF.